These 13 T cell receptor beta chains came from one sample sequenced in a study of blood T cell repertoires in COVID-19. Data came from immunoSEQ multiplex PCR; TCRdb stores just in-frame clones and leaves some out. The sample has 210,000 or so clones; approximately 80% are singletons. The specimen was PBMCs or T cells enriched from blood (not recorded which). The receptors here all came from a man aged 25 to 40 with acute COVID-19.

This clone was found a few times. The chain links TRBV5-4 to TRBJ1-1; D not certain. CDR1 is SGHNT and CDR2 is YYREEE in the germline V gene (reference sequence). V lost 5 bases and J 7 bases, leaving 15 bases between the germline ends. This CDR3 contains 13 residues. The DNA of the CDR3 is TGTGCCAGCAGTACGGGAACGTTCTATGAAGCTTTCTTT. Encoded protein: CASSTGTFYEAFF.

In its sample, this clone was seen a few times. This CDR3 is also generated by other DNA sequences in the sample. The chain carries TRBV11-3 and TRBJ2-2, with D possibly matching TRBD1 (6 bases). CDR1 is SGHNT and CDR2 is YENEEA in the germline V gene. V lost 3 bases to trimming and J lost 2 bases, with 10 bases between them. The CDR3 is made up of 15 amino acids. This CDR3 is CASSFGRGNTGELFF. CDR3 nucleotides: TGTGCCAGCAGCTTTGGCAGGGGAAACACCGGGGAGCTGTTTTTT.

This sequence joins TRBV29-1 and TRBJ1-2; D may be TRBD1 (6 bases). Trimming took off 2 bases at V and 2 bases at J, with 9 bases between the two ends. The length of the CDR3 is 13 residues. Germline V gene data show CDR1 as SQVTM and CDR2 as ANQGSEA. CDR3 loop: CSVEQGPNYGYTF. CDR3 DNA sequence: TGCAGCGTTGAACAGGGGCCAAACTATGGCTACACCTTC.

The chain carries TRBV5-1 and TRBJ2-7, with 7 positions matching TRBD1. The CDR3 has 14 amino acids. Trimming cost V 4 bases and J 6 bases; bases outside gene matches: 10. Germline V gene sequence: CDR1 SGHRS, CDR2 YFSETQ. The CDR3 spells CASSADRSIGEQYF. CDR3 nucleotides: TGCGCCAGCAGCGCGGACAGGTCCATTGGCGAGCAGTACTTC.

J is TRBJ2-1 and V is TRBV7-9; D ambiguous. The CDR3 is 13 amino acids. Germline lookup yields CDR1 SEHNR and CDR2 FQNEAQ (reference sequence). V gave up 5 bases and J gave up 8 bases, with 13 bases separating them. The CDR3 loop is CASSAHWSDEQFF. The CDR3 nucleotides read TGTGCCAGCAGCGCGCACTGGAGCGATGAGCAGTTCTTC.

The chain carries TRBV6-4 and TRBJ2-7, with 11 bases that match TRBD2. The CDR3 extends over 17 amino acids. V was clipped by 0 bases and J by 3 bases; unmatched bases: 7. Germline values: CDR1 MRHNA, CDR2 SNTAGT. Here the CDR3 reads CASSDSRLAGGRYEQYF. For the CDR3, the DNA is TGTGCCAGCAGTGACTCGCGGCTAGCGGGGGGCCGCTACGAGCAGTACTTC.

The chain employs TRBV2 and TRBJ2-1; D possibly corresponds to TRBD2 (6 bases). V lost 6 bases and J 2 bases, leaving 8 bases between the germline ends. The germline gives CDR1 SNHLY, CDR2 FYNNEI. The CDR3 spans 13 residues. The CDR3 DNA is TGTGCCAGCAGGCGGGGTCCCTACAATGAGCAGTTCTTC. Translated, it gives CASRRGPYNEQFF. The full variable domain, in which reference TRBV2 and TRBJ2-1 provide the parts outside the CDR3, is EPEVTQTPSHQVTQMGQEVILRCVPISNHLYFYWYRQILGQKVEFLVSFYNNEISEKSEIFDDQFSVERPDGSNFTLKIRSTKLEDSAMYFCASRRGPYNEQFFGPGTRLTVL.

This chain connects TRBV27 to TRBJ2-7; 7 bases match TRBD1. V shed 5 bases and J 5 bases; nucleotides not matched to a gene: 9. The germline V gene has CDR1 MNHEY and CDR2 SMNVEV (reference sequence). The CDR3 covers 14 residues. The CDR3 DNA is TGTGCCAGCAGTCCTCGACAGGGAAAGGACGAGCAGTACTTC. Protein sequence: CASSPRQGKDEQYF.

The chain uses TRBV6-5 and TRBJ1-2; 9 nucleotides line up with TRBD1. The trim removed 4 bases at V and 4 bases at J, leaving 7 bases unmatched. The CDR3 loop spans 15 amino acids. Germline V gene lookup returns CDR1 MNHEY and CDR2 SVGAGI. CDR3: CASSFRDRDSYGYTF. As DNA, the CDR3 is TGTGCCAGCAGTTTCCGGGACAGGGACTCCTATGGCTACACCTTC.

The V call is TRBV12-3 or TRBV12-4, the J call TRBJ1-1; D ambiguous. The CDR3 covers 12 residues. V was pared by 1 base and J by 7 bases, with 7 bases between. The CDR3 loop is CASSLGLSEAFF. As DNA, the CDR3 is TGTGCCAGCAGTTTAGGCCTAAGTGAAGCTTTCTTT.

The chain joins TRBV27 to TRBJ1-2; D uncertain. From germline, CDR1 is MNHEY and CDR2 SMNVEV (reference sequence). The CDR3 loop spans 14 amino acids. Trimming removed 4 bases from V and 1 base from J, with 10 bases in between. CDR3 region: CASSSPGFNYGYTF. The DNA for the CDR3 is TGTGCCAGCAGTTCCCCGGGATTTAACTATGGCTACACCTTC.

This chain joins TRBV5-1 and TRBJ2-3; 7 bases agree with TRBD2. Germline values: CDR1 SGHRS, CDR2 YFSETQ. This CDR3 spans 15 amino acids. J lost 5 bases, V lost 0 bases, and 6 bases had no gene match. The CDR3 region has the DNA TGCGCCAGCAGCTTGGAATCCGGCGGGGGAGATACGCAGTATTTT. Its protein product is CASSLESGGGDTQYF.

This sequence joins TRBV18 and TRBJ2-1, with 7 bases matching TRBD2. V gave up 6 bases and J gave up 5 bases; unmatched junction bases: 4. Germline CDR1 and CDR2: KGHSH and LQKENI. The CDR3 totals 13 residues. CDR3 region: CASSPGGNNEQFF. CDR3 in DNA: TGTGCCAGCTCCCCCGGGGGGAACAATGAGCAGTTCTTC.